Ten or more counts support the clone carrying this T cell receptor (beta chain). As yet, its antigen is unknown. This entry belongs to a study of T cells after yellow fever vaccination. Overall study: SMART-Seq v4 Ultra Low Input handled preparation of low-cell-number fractions.

Regarding the study as a whole: The secondary response showed a weaker magnitude and a faster peak, day 5 versus 15. The booster saw the reappearance of most primary-vaccination clones (approximately 97% CD4, about 88% CD8).

V dropped 5 bases and J dropped 3 bases, with 5 bases sitting between them. The CDR3 consists of 12 residues. The germline V gene has CDR1 SEHNR and CDR2 FQNEAQ (reference sequence). In making TCR cDNA, 5'RACE template switching added a universal primer site and UMIs to it. TCRdb re-called the 5' RACE reads through MiXCR, storing one row per CDR3 protein. The table shows 150,000 or so distinct CDR3 sequences, with 6.6% occurring only once. The input for sequencing was CD4+ T cells sorted from PBMCs, taken 10 days after the yellow fever booster vaccination. V usage is TRBV7-9 and J usage is TRBJ2-1; unclear D gene. The clonotype was recovered from a young man who received the YFV17D yellow fever vaccine. The CDR3 loop reads CASSEDYNEQFF. As DNA, the CDR3 is TGTGCCAGCAGCGAGGACTACAATGAGCAGTTCTTC. Full variable domain (outside the CDR3, taken from reference TRBV7-9 and TRBJ2-1): DTGVSQNPRHKITKRGQNVTFRCDPISEHNRLYWYRQTLGQGPEFLTYFQNEAQLEKSRLLSDRFSAERPKGSFSTLEIQRTEQGDSAMYLCASSEDYNEQFFGPGTRLTVL.